A single sample gave rise to the 20 T cell receptor beta chains below, sequenced in a study of PD-L1 blockade in urothelial cancer. Data came from immunoSEQ multiplex PCR; TCRdb stores just in-frame clones and leaves some out. Of approximately 71,000 clones in the sample, approximately 91% were seen once. The sequenced sample was PBMCs, obtained around atezolizumab (anti-PD-L1) treatment. The source of these receptors is a man aged 55 to 70 with urothelial cancer.

This rearrangement joins TRBV10-1 to TRBJ1-1; D is undetermined. The CDR3 runs 14 residues. Germline loops: CDR1 WNHNN, CDR2 SYGVQD (reference sequence). V lost 3 bases and J 4 bases, leaving 12 bases between the germline ends. The CDR3 DNA sequence: TGCGCCAGCAGTGAAGGTCACCGGGGCACTGAAGCTTTCTTT. It yields the protein CASSEGHRGTEAFF.

The chain joins TRBV11-2 to TRBJ1-2, with a weak D call TRBD1 (6 bases). The CDR3 has 15 residues. Germline V gene data show CDR1 as SGHAT and CDR2 as FQNNGV. V lost 6 bases to trimming and J lost 6 bases, with 20 bases between them. DNA for the CDR3: TGTGCCAGCAGTCGGGGCGGGCAGGGGATTGATGGCTACACCTTC. Encoded protein: CASSRGGQGIDGYTF. Combining the CDR3 with reference TRBV11-2 and TRBJ1-2 gives the whole variable domain EAGVAQSPRYKIIEKRQSVAFWCNPISGHATLYWYQQILGQGPKLLIQFQNNGVVDDSQLPKDRFSAERLKGVDSTLKIQPAKLEDSAVYLCASSRGGQGIDGYTFGSGTRLTVV.

J is TRBJ1-3 and V is TRBV18; D perhaps matches TRBD1 (5 bases). The CDR3 runs 16 residues. Germline V CDR1 and CDR2: KGHSH, LQKENI. With 0 bases removed from V and 0 bases from J, the gap between germline ends came to 9 bases. CDR3 sequence reads: CASSPPNRSSGNTIYF. CDR3 nucleotides: TGTGCCAGCTCACCACCGAACAGGAGCTCTGGAAACACCATATATTTT.

This chain connects TRBV18 to TRBJ1-5, with 7 bases lining up with TRBD1. CDR1 and CDR2 (germline): KGHSH, LQKENI. The CDR3 sequence is 14 residues long. The J segment lost 1 base and the V segment lost 5 bases, leaving 2 bases of the junction unmatched. CDR3 loop: CASSSQGSNQPQHF. DNA for the CDR3: TGTGCCAGCTCATCACAGGGGAGCAATCAGCCCCAGCATTTT.

The chain is built from TRBV6-6 and TRBJ1-4; 8 positions match TRBD1. The J segment lost 14 bases and the V segment lost 5 bases, leaving 7 bases of the junction unmatched. Germline V gene lookup returns CDR1 MNHNY and CDR2 SVGAGI (reference sequence). The CDR3 is 12 amino acids. CDR3 sequence reads: CASSATGTGLFF. The DNA of the CDR3 is TGTGCCAGCAGTGCCACCGGGACAGGTCTGTTTTTT.

V and J are TRBV7-9 and TRBJ1-2; D uncertain. The CDR3 has 13 amino acids. Germline V CDR1 and CDR2: SEHNR, FQNEAQ (reference sequence). The V end lost 7 bases, the J end lost 14 bases, and 23 bases lay between the germline ends. CDR3 bases: TGTGCCAGCATCGGGAATCTAAGGGATTTAGTGACCTTC. Its protein is CASIGNLRDLVTF.

CDR3 protein: CASSDPSRFTDTQYF. CDR3 DNA: TGTGCCAGCAGTGACCCCTCCAGATTCACAGATACGCAGTATTTT. The J gene is TRBJ2-3, the V gene TRBV25-1; no clear D. The CDR3 extends over 15 amino acids. V was trimmed by 3 bases and J by 2 bases, leaving 12 bases between them. Germline CDR1 reads MGHDK; CDR2 reads SYGVNS.

The chain uses TRBV7-9 and TRBJ1-2; D gene unclear. The CDR3 contains 14 residues. The germline V gene encodes CDR1 SEHNR and CDR2 FQNEAQ (reference sequence). V was clipped by 5 bases and J by 4 bases, with 14 bases between them. The CDR3 loop is CASSQIKGAYGYTF. CDR3 coding DNA: TGTGCCAGCAGCCAAATTAAGGGAGCCTATGGCTACACCTTC.

V is TRBV4-2 and J is TRBJ2-7, with a tentative D call TRBD2 (5 bases). Germline V gives CDR1 LGHNA, CDR2 YNFKEQ. The CDR3 extends over 14 amino acids. Trimming took 0 bases from V and 6 from J, leaving 12 bases between them. The chain's CDR3 is CASSQDKAEGEQYF. CDR3 coding DNA: TGTGCCAGCAGCCAAGATAAGGCAGAGGGCGAGCAGTACTTC.

V usage is TRBV18 and J usage is TRBJ2-7; 9 nucleotides match TRBD1. The germline gives CDR1 KGHSH, CDR2 LQKENI. CDR3 size: 15 residues. The junction had 7 bases not matched to a gene; V was cut back by 3 bases and J by 4 bases. The CDR3 coding sequence is TGTGCCAGCTCACCTGGAGGGACAGGGATATACGAGCAGTACTTC. Residues: CASSPGGTGIYEQYF.

This chain connects TRBV6-5 to TRBJ2-3, with 8 bases lining up with TRBD2. The germline gives CDR1 MNHEY, CDR2 SVGAGI. V was clipped by 6 bases and J by 5 bases; unmatched bases: 10. The CDR3 sequence is 15 residues long. CDR3 sequence reads: CASSQGSRGGDTQYF. As DNA, the CDR3 is TGTGCCAGCAGCCAAGGAAGTCGGGGGGGAGATACGCAGTATTTT.

The rearrangement links TRBV5-1 to TRBJ1-4; D remains unclear. V lost 0 bases and J lost 0, with 12 bases in between. CDR3 length equals 17 residues. Looked up from germline, CDR1 is SGHRS and CDR2 is YFSETQ. The CDR3 region has the DNA TGCGCCAGCAGCTTGGGTTCGGGAGTTGCAACTAATGAAAAACTGTTTTTT. Its protein product is CASSLGSGVATNEKLFF. Supplemented by reference TRBV5-1 and TRBJ1-4, the full variable domain reads KAGVTQTPRYLIKTRGQQVTLSCSPISGHRSVSWYQQTPGQGLQFLFEYFSETQRNKGNFPGRFSGRQFSNSRSEMNVSTLELGDSALYLCASSLGSGVATNEKLFFGSGTQLSVL.

This rearrangement joins TRBV6-4 to TRBJ1-4; perhaps TRBD1 as D (6 bases). The length of the CDR3 is 15 residues. The V gene's germline CDR1 is MRHNA and CDR2 SNTAGT. V was pared by 0 bases and J by 8 bases, with 13 bases between. The DNA for the CDR3 is TGTGCCAGCAGTGACTCGACCGACAGGTGGGAAAAACTGTTTTTT. As protein: CASSDSTDRWEKLFF.

This chain's CDR3 is CASSPGGEKGLYEQYF. In nucleotides, the CDR3 is TGTGCCAGCAGTCCGGGGGGTGAGAAAGGGCTCTACGAGCAGTACTTC. This chain joins TRBV28 and TRBJ2-7; 7 bases fit TRBD2. Germline values: CDR1 MDHEN, CDR2 SYDVKM. The CDR3 extends over 16 amino acids. V gave up 5 bases and J gave up 3 bases; unmatched junction bases: 13. Full variable domain (remainder filled in from reference TRBV28 and TRBJ2-7): DVKVTQSSRYLVKRTGEKVFLECVQDMDHENMFWYRQDPGLGLRLIYFSYDVKMKEKGDIPEGYSVSREKKERFSLILESASTNQTSMYLCASSPGGEKGLYEQYFGPGTRLTVT.

The chain uses TRBV4-3 and TRBJ2-7; 9 positions agree with TRBD1. CDR3 length: 21 amino acids. The V gene's germline CDR1 is LGHNA and CDR2 YSLEER. The V gene end was trimmed by 0 bases and the J gene end by 5 bases; junction bases not matched to a gene: 23. CDR3 sequence reads: CASSQDLRPGQGLGSADEQYF. The CDR3 bases are TGCGCCAGCAGCCAAGATCTAAGGCCGGGACAGGGTTTAGGGTCTGCCGACGAGCAGTACTTC.

The V call is TRBV19, the J call TRBJ1-4; D possibly corresponds to TRBD1 (6 bases). CDR1 is LNHDA and CDR2 is SQIVND in the germline V gene (reference sequence). The V gene lost 5 bases and the J gene lost 4 bases, with 8 bases spanning the gap. This CDR3 spans 13 amino acids. This CDR3 reads CASSPQGNEKLFF. CDR3 DNA: TGTGCCAGTAGTCCACAGGGTAATGAAAAACTGTTTTTT.

This sequence joins TRBV6-6 and TRBJ2-7, with 7 bases that match TRBD1. Germline V CDR1 and CDR2: MNHNY, SVGAGI (reference sequence). V dropped 11 bases and J dropped 0; count of bases not matched to a gene: 10. The CDR3 has 14 residues. The CDR3 is CASTSGTVSYEQYF. The CDR3 region has the DNA TGTGCCTCCACCTCCGGGACAGTCTCCTACGAGCAGTACTTC.

V gene TRBV18 combines with J gene TRBJ2-7; TRBD1 aligns across 9 bases. The V segment lost 2 bases and the J segment 2 bases; nucleotides outside the gene matches: 4. This CDR3 has 15 residues. CDR1 and CDR2 (germline): KGHSH, LQKENI. CDR3 sequence: CASSPWDRATYEQYF. The CDR3 region has the DNA TGTGCCAGCTCACCATGGGACAGGGCCACCTACGAGCAGTACTTC.

The chain is built from TRBV5-1 and TRBJ2-5; no definite D call. The CDR3 spans 13 residues. The germline gives CDR1 SGHRS, CDR2 YFSETQ. V was pared by 5 bases and J by 3 bases, with 11 bases between. The CDR3 DNA sequence: TGCGCCAGCAGAAATCATGGCAAAGAGACCCAGTACTTC. Translation: CASRNHGKETQYF. The whole variable domain, filled in from reference TRBV5-1 and TRBJ2-5, reads KAGVTQTPRYLIKTRGQQVTLSCSPISGHRSVSWYQQTPGQGLQFLFEYFSETQRNKGNFPGRFSGRQFSNSRSEMNVSTLELGDSALYLCASRNHGKETQYFGPGTRLLVL.

The gene calls are TRBV10-3 and TRBJ1-2; maybe TRBD1 (5 bases). The V end was cut by 3 bases, the J end by 2 bases, with 7 bases between. This CDR3 region has 13 residues. From germline, CDR1 is ENHRY and CDR2 SYGVKD. The CDR3 nucleotides read TGTGCCATCAGTGACGCAGGGAACTATGGCTACACCTTC. It yields the protein CAISDAGNYGYTF.